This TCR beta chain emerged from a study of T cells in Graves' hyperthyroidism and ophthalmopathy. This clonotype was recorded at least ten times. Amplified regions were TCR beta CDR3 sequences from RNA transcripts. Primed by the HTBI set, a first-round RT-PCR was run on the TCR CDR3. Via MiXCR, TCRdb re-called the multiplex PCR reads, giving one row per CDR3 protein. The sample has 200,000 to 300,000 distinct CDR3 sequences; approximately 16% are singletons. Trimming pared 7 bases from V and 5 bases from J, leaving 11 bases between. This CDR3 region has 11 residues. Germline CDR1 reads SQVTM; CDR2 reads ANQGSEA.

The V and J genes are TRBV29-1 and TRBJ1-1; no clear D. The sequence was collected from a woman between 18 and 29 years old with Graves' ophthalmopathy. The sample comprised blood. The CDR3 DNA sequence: TGCAGCGGCAGACACCTGACTGAAGCTTTCTTT. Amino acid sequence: CSGRHLTEAFF.